This T cell receptor (beta chain) was captured by sequencing in a study of CD4 T cells in relation to SARS-CoV-2 and coronaviruses. Sequenced by immunoSEQ multiplex PCR; TCRdb stores in-frame clones only, minus some. The sample has some 35,000 clones, 88% seen once; the top ten hold about a tenth. Trimming removed 7 bases at V and 1 base at J, with 13 bases between. Germline lookup yields CDR1 MNHEY and CDR2 SVGAGI. The CDR3 has 15 amino acids. Sequenced material: memory CD4+ T cells from PBMCs. The rearrangement joins TRBV6-5 to TRBJ2-2; a weak D match, TRBD2 (6 bases). This sequence originates from an adult with COVID-19. The CDR3 sequence: CASIAWRGNTGELFF. The CDR3 region has the DNA TGTGCCAGCATAGCGTGGAGGGGGAACACCGGGGAGCTGTTTTTT.